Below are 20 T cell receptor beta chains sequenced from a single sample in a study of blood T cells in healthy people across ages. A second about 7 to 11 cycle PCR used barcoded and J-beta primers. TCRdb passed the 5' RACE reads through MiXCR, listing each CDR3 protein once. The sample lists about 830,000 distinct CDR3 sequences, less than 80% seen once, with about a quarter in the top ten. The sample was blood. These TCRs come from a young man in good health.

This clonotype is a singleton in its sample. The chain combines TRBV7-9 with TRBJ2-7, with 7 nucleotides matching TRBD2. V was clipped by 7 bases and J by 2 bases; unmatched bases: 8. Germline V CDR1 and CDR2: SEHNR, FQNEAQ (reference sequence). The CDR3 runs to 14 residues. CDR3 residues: CASISGRRAYEQYF. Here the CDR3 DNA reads TGTGCCAGCATCTCCGGGAGGAGAGCCTACGAGCAGTACTTC.

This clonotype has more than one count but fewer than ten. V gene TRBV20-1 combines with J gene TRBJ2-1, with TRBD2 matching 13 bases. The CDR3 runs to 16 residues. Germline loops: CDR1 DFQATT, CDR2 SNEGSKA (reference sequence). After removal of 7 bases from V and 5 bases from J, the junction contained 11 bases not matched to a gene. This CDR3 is CSGRSGLAGVDNEQFF. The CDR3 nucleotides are TGCAGTGGGAGAAGCGGACTAGCGGGGGTCGACAATGAGCAGTTCTTC.

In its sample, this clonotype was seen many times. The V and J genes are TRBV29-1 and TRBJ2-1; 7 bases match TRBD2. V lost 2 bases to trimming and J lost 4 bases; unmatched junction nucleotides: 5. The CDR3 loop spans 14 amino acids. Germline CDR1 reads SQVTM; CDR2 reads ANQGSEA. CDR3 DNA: TGCAGCGTTGAAATATCGGGGGGTTACAATGAGCAGTTCTTC. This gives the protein CSVEISGGYNEQFF.

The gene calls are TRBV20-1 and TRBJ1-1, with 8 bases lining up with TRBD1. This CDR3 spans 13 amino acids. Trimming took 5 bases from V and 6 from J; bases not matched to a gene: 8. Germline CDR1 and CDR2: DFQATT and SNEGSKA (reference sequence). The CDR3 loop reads CSAGQGLYAEAFF. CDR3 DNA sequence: TGCAGTGCTGGACAGGGCTTGTACGCTGAAGCTTTCTTT.

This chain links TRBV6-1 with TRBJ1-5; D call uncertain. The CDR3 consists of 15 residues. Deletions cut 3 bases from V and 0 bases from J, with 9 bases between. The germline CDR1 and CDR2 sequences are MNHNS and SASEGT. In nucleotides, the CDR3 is TGTGCCAGCAGTGACGTCGGAATTAGCAATCAGCCCCAGCATTTT. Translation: CASSDVGISNQPQHF.

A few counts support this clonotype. CDR3 residues: CASSYHYEQYF. In nucleotides, the CDR3 is TGTGCCAGCAGTTACCACTACGAGCAGTACTTC. The genes are TRBV12-3 or TRBV12-4 and TRBJ2-7; D unclear. The CDR3 covers 11 residues. The V end was cut by 4 bases, the J end by 3 bases, with 4 bases between.

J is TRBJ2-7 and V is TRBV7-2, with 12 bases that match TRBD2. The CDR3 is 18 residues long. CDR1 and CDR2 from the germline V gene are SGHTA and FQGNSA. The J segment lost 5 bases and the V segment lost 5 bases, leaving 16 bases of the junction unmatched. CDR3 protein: CASSAPLAGGPRLDEQYF. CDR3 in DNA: TGTGCCAGCAGCGCACCCCTAGCGGGGGGGCCTAGGTTGGACGAGCAGTACTTC.

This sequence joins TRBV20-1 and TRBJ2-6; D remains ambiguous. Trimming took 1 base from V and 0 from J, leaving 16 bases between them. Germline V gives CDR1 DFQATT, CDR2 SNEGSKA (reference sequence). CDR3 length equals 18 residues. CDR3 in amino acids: CSARAPGRHSSGANVLTF. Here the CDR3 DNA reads TGCAGTGCTAGAGCCCCAGGCAGGCATAGCTCTGGGGCCAACGTCCTGACTTTC.

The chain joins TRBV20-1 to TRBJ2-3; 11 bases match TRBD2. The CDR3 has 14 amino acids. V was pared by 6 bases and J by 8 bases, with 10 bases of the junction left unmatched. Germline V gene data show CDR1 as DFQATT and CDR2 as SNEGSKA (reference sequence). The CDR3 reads CSARTSGGPGTQYF. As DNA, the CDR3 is TGCAGTGCCAGAACTAGCGGGGGACCGGGTACGCAGTATTTT.

The chain's CDR3 is CASSDGDRGREQYF. The CDR3 DNA sequence: TGTGCCAGCAGCGACGGGGACAGGGGGCGCGAGCAGTACTTC. The chain links TRBV9 to TRBJ2-7; 12 bases are a match to TRBD1. The V gene's germline CDR1 is SGDLS and CDR2 YYNGEE. V was pared by 3 bases and J by 6 bases, with 4 bases of the junction left unmatched. This CDR3 has 14 residues.

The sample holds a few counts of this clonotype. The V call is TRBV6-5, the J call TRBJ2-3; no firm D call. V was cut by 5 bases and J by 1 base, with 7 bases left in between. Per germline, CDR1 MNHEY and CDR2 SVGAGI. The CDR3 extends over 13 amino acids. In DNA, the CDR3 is TGTGCCAGCAGTCAATGGGGCACAGATACGCAGTATTTT. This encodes CASSQWGTDTQYF.

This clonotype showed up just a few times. CDR3 region: CASSPGTTQETQYF. CDR3 bases: TGTGCCAGCAGTCCCGGGACTACCCAAGAGACCCAGTACTTC. The genes are TRBV14 and TRBJ2-5, with TRBD2 matching 7 bases. Germline CDR1 and CDR2: SGHDN and FVKESK. Unmatched junction bases numbered 5, after V lost 6 bases and J lost 1 base. This CDR3 region has 14 residues.

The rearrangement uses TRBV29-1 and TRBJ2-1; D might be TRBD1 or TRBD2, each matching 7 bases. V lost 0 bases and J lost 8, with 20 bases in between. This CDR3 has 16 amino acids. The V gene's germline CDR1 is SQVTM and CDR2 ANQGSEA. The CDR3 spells CSVEDPGRKGAYEQFF. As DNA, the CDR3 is TGCAGCGTTGAAGATCCCGGGAGGAAGGGGGCCTATGAGCAGTTCTTC.

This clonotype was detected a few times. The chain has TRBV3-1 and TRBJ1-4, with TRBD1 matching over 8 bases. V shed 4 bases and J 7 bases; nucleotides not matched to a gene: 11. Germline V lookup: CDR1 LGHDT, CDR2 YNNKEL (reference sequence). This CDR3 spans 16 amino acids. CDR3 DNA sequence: TGTGCCAGCAGCCTACAGCTCGGACAGGGTAGTGAAAAACTGTTTTTT. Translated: CASSLQLGQGSEKLFF.

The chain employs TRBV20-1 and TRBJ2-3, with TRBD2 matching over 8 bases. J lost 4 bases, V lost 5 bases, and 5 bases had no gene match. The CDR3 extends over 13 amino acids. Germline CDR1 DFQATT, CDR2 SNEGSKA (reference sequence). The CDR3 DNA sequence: TGCAGTGCTGAACTTAGCGGGGCAGATACGCAGTATTTT. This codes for CSAELSGADTQYF.

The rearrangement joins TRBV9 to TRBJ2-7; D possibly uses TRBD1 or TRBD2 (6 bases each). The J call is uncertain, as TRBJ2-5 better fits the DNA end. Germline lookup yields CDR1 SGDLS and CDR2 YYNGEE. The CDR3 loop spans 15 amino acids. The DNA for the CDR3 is TGTGCCAGCAGCGACCAGGAGGGGGGACAAGAGACCCAGTACTTC. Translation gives CASSDQEGGQETQYF.

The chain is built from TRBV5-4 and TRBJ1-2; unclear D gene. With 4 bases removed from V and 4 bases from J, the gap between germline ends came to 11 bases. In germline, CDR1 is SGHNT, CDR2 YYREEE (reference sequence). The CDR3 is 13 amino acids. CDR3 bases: TGTGCCAGCAGCGTCAGCTACCTCTATGGCTACACCTTC. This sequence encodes CASSVSYLYGYTF.

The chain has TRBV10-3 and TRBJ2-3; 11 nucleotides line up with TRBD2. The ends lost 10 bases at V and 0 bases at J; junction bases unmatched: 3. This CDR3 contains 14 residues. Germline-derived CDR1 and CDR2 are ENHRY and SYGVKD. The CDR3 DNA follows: TGTGCCACCAGGACTAGCGGGAGCACAGATACGCAGTATTTT. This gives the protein CATRTSGSTDTQYF.

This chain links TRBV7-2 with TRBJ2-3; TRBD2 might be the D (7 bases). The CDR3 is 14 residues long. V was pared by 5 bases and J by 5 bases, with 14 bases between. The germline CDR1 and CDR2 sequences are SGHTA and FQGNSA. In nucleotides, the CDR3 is TGTGCCAGCAGCGTAGGGGGGGGGGGAGATACGCAGTATTTT. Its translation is CASSVGGGGDTQYF.

The CDR3 sequence is CASSIQGDRNNEQFF. CDR3 nucleotide sequence: TGTGCCAGTAGTATACAGGGGGACCGTAACAATGAGCAGTTCTTC. The chain employs TRBV19 and TRBJ2-1; 7 bases are shared with TRBD1. The V gene's germline CDR1 is LNHDA and CDR2 SQIVND (reference sequence). The CDR3 is made up of 15 amino acids. With 2 bases clipped from V and 5 bases from J, the junction kept 6 bases outside the gene matches.